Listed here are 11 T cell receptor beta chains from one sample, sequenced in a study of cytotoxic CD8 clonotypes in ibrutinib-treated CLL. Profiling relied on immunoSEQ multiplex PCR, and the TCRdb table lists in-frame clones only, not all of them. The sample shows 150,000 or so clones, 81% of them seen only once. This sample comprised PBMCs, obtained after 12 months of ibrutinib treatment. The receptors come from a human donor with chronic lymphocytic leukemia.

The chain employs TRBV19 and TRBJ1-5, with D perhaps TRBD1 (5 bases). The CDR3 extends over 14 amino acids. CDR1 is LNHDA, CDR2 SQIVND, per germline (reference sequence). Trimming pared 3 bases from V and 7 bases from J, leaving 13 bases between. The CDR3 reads CASSIGAQGQPQHF. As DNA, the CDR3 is TGTGCCAGTAGTATTGGGGCGCAAGGACAGCCCCAGCATTTT.

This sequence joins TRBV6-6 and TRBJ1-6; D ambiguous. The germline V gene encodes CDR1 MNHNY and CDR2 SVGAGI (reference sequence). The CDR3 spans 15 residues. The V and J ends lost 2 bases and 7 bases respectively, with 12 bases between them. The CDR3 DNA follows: TGTGCCAGCAGTTACAGAGACACTCACAATTCACCCCTCCACTTT. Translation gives CASSYRDTHNSPLHF.

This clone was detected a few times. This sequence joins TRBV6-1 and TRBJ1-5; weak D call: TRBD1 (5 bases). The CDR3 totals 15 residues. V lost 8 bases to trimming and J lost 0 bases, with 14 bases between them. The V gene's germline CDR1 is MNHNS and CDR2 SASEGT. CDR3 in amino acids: CASLRARDSNQPQHF. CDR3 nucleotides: TGTGCCAGCCTCCGGGCCAGGGATAGCAATCAGCCCCAGCATTTT.

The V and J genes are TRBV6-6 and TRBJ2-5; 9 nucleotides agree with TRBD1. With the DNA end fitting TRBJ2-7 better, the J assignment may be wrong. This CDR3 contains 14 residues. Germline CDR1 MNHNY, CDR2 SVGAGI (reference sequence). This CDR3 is CASKMGQGSYEQYF. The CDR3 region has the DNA TGTGCCAGCAAAATGGGACAGGGATCCTACGAGCAGTACTTC.

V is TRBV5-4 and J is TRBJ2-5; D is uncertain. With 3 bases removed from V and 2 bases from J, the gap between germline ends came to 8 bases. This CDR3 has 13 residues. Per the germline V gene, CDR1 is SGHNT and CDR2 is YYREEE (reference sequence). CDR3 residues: CASSSKTQETQYF. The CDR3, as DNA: TGTGCCAGCAGCTCGAAGACTCAAGAGACCCAGTACTTC. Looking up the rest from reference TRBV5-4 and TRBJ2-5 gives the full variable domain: ETGVTQSPTHLIKTRGQQVTLRCSSQSGHNTVSWYQQALGQGPQFIFQYYREEENGRGNFPPRFSGLQFPNYSSELNVNALELDDSALYLCASSSKTQETQYFGPGTRLLVL.

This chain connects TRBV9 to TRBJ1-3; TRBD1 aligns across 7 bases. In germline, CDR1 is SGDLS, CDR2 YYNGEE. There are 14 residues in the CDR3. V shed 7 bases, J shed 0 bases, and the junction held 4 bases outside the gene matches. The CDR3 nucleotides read TGTGCCAGCCAGGACAGGCCCTCTGGAAACACCATATATTTT. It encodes CASQDRPSGNTIYF.

CDR3 sequence (DNA): TGTGCCAGCAGCTTCCCAGGACAGGGAACCTATGGCTACACCTTC. Translating it yields CASSFPGQGTYGYTF. The chain is built from TRBV5-4 and TRBJ1-2; TRBD1 matches 8 bases. From germline, CDR1 is SGHNT and CDR2 YYREEE (reference sequence). The CDR3 covers 15 residues. V shed 2 bases, J shed 4 bases, and the junction held 7 bases outside the gene matches.

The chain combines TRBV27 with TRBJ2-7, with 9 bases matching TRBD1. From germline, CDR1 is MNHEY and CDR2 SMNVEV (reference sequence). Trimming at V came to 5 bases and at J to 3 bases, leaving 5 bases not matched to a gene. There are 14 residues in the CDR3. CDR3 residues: CASSLRTGVYEQYF. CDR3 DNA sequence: TGTGCCAGCAGTCTTCGGACAGGGGTCTACGAGCAGTACTTC.

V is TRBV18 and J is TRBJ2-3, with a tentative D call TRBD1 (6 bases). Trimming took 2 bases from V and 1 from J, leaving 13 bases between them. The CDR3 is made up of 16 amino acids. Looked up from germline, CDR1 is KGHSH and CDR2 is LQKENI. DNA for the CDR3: TGTGCCAGCTCACCAACGCGGACAGCTCGCACAGATACGCAGTATTTT. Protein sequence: CASSPTRTARTDTQYF.

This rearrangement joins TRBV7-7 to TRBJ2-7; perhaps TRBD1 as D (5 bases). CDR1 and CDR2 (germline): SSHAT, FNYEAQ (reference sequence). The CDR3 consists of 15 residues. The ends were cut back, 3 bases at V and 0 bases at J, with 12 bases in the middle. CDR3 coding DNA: TGTGCCAGCAGCTTCAGGGTAGGGCTCTCCTACGAGCAGTACTTC. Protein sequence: CASSFRVGLSYEQYF.

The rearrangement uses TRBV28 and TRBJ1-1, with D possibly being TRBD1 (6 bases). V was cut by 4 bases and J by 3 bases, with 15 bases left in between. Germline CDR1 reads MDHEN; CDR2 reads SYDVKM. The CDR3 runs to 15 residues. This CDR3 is CASSSLQGGDTEAFF. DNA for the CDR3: TGTGCCAGCAGTTCACTACAGGGTGGCGACACTGAAGCTTTCTTT. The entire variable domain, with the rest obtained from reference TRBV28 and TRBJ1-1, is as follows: DVKVTQSSRYLVKRTGEKVFLECVQDMDHENMFWYRQDPGLGLRLIYFSYDVKMKEKGDIPEGYSVSREKKERFSLILESASTNQTSMYLCASSSLQGGDTEAFFGQGTRLTVV.